This T cell receptor (beta chain) was found in a study of shared clonotypes between healthy human individuals. Sequencing was performed with immunoSEQ multiplex PCR; in TCRdb, only in-frame clones are kept and a portion is missing. In the table there are around 2.1 million clones, just over 90% of which are singletons. Naive CD8 populations comprised CD45RO-negative cells positively selected for CCR7, excluding terminally differentiated effector memory CD45RA+ cells. This CDR3 spans 13 amino acids. Trimming left V 1 base short and J 8 bases short, with 11 bases between. Germline V lookup: CDR1 SEHNR, CDR2 FQNEAQ (reference sequence).

The chain uses TRBV7-9 and TRBJ1-1; D is unclear. Sequences were obtained from naive CD8+ T cells from PBMCs. The source of this sequence is a man aged 18 to 29 in good health. Some clones in this sample may be carry-over from other donors' samples. The CDR3 DNA follows: TGTGCCAGCAGCTTAGTTGATCGGAAAGAAGCTTTCTTT. Translation gives CASSLVDRKEAFF.